This TCR beta chain was identified in a study of OX40 agonist ivuxolimab in advanced cancers. Study information: It was permissible to have had prior anti-PD-1, anti-PD-L1 or anti-CTLA-4 therapy, and 40% had some.

Study conclusions and caveats: CD8+ T cells showed, on average, more clonal expansion than CD4+ cells.

The assay was immunoSEQ multiplex PCR, and TCRdb's table has in-frame clones only and misses some. The table has some 10,000 clones, more than 60% seen once. Patients who had autoimmune disease history or got systemic immunosuppression were left out. Germline assignment: CDR1 MNHEY and CDR2 SMNVEV (reference sequence). Unmatched junction bases numbered 5, after V lost 2 bases and J lost 4 bases. The CDR3 is made up of 15 amino acids. In the case of this clone: The target antigen is unknown. The sample has other DNA sequences that encode this CDR3 too.

Source: CD4+ or CD8+ T cells sorted from blood, taken in a trial of the OX40 agonist ivuxolimab. The chain is built from TRBV27 and TRBJ1-2; TRBD1 matches at 9 bases. This TCR was sampled from an adult with an advanced solid tumor such as melanoma, head and neck, liver or kidney cancer. DNA for the CDR3: TGTGCCAGCAGTTTAGGGGGGGACAGGGTCTATGGCTACACCTTC. Translated: CASSLGGDRVYGYTF.